This T cell receptor (beta chain) was identified in a study of cytomegalovirus exposure and HLA in healthy donors. Study background: Around 200 million T cells yielded 90 million to 130 million unique TCR beta sequences, as an earlier analysis found.

The PCR used 60 Vbeta and 13 Jbeta primers. How the authors handled the data: Later analysis identified tens of millions of unique TCR beta chains, approximately 11 million shared. Only in-frame clones appear in the TCRdb table, and some are missing; sequencing was by immunoSEQ multiplex PCR. The V and J calls and the clone size are those of that table, but D and trimming were determined from the DNA. The sample's table shows more than 200,000 clones. Trimming took off 4 bases at V and 3 bases at J, with 30 bases between the two ends. From germline, CDR1 is SGHRS and CDR2 YFSETQ. The CDR3 has 20 residues. Note on this clone: Its antigen is not known.

Sampled while nominally healthy, donors likely had unrecorded immune exposures. Findings and caveats of the study: Sequencing likely produced, as an artifact, a cluster of highly shared sequence variants.

V and J are TRBV5-1 and TRBJ2-3; TRBD1 is a possible D gene (5 bases). The source material was PBMCs. The TCR sequence derives from a woman aged 25 to 39 in good health and CMV-seropositive. This chain's CDR3 is CASSNPTRLSSGSSTDTQYF. The CDR3 DNA sequence: TGCGCCAGCAGCAACCCAACCCGATTGTCGTCAGGGTCCTCGACAGATACGCAGTATTTT.